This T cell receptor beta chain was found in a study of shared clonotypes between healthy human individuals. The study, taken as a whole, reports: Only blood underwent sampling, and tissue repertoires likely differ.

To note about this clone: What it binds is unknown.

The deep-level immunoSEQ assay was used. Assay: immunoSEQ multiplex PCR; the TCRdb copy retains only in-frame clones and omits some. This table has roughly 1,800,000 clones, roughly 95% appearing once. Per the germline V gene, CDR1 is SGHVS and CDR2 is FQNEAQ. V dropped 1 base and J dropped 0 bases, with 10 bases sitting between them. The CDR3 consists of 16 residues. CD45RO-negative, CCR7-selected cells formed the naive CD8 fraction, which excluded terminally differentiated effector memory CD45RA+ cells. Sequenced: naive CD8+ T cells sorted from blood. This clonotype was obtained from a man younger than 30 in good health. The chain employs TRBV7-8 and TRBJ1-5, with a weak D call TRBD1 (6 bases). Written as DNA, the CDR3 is TGTGCCAGCAGCTTAGGGGCAGGGGCTAGCAATCAGCCCCAGCATTTT. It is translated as CASSLGAGASNQPQHF.